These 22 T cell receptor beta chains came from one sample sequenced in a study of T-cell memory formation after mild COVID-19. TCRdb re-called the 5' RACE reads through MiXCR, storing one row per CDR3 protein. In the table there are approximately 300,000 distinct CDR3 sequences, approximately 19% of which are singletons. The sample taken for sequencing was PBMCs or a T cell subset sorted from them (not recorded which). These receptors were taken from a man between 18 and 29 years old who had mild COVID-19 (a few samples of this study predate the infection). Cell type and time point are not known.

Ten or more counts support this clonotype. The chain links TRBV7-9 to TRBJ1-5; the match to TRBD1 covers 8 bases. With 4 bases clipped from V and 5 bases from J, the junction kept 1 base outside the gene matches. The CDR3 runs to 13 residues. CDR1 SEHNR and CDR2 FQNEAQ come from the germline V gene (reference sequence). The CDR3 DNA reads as TGTGCCAGCAGCTACAGGGGGGATCAGCCCCAGCATTTT. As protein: CASSYRGDQPQHF.

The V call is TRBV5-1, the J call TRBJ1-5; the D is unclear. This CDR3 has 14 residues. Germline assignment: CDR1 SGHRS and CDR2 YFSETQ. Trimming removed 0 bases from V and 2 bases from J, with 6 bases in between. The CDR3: CASSLGLRNQPQHF. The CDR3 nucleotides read TGCGCCAGCAGCTTGGGTTTGCGCAATCAGCCCCAGCATTTT.

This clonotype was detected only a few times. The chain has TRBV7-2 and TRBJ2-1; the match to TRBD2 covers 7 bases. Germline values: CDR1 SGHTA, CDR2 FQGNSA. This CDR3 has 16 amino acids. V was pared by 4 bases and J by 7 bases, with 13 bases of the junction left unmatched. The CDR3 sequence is CASSSGGWTRYNEQFF. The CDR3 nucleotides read TGTGCCAGCAGCTCCGGAGGCTGGACTAGATATAATGAGCAGTTCTTC.

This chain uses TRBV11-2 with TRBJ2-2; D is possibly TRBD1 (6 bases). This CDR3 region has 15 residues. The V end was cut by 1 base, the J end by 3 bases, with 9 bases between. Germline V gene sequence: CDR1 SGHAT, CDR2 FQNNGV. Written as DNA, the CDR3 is TGTGCCAGCAGCTTAGGGGCAGGGGACACCGGGGAGCTGTTTTTT. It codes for CASSLGAGDTGELFF.

This CDR3 is CASSSGTEMNTEAFF. Here the CDR3 DNA reads TGCGCCAGCAGCTCGGGGACAGAAATGAACACTGAAGCTTTCTTT. The chain recombines TRBV5-1 with TRBJ1-1; 7 bases match TRBD1. Germline assignment: CDR1 SGHRS and CDR2 YFSETQ. The V and J ends lost 3 bases and 0 bases, in that order; junction bases with no gene match: 5. This CDR3 spans 15 amino acids.

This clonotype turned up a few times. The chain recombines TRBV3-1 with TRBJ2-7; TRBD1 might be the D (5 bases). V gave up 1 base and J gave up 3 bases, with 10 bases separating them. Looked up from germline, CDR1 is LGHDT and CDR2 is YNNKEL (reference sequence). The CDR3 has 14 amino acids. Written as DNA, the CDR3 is TGTGCCAGCAGCCAAGGGAGACAGAGCTACGAGCAGTACTTC. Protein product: CASSQGRQSYEQYF.

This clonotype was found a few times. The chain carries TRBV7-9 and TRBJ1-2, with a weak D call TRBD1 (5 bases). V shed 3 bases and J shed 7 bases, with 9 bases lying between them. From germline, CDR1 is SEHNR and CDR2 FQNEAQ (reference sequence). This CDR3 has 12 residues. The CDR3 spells CASSFGGAGYTF. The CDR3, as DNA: TGTGCCAGCAGCTTTGGTGGGGCTGGCTACACCTTC.

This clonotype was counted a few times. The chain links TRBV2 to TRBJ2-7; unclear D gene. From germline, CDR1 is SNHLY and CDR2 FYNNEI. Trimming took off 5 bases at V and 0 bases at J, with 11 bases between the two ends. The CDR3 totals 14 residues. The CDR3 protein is CASSRTVSSYEQYV. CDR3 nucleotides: TGTGCCAGCAGTAGGACGGTAAGCTCCTACGAGCAGTACGTC.

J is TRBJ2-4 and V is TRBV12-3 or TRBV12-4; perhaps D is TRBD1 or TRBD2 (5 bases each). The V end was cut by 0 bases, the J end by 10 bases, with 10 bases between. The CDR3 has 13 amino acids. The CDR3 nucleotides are TGTGCCAGCAGTTTAGCGGGACGGACTATTCAGTACTTC. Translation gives CASSLAGRTIQYF.

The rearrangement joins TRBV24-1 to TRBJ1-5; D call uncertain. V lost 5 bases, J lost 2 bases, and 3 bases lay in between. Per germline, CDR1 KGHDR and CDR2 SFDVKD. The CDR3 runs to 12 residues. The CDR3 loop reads CATSGGNQPQHF. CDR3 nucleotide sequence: TGTGCCACCAGTGGAGGCAATCAGCCCCAGCATTTT.

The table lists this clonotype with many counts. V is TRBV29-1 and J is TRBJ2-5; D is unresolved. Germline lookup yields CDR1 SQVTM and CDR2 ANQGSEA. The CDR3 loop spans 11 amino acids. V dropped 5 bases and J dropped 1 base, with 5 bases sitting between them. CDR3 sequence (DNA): TGCAGCGTTTGGATCCAAGAGACCCAGTACTTC. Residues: CSVWIQETQYF.

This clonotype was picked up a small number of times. CDR3 bases: TGTGCCAGCAGTGACCGGCGGGGAGACAATGAGCAGTTCTTC. This gives the protein CASSDRRGDNEQFF. The chain recombines TRBV9 with TRBJ2-1, with a weak D call TRBD2 (6 bases). CDR3 length: 14 residues. The V and J ends lost 5 bases and 5 bases respectively, with 14 bases between them. CDR1 is SGDLS, CDR2 YYNGEE, per germline.

CDR3 nucleotides: TGTGCCAGCAGTTACCTCGGCAGGGCCGGGACTAGCAGGGTCAATGAGCAGTTCTTC. It specifies CASSYLGRAGTSRVNEQFF. V is TRBV6-2 or TRBV6-3 and J is TRBJ2-1; 9 nucleotides agree with TRBD2. Looked up from germline, CDR1 is MNHEY and CDR2 is SVGEGT. There are 19 residues in the CDR3. With 2 bases clipped from V and 6 bases from J, the junction kept 17 bases outside the gene matches.

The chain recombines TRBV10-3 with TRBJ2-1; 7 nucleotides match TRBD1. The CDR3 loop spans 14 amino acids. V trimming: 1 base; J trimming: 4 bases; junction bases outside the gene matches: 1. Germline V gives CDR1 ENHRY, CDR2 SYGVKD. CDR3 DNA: TGTGCCATCAGTGAGTTGGGACAGTACAATGAGCAGTTCTTC. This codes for CAISELGQYNEQFF.

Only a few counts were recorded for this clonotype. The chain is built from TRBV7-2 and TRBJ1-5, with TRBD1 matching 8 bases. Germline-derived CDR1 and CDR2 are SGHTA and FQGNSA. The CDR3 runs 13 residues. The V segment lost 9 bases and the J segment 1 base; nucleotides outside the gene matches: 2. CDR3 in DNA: TGTGCCAGTGGGGACAGGAGCAATCAGCCCCAGCATTTT. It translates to CASGDRSNQPQHF.

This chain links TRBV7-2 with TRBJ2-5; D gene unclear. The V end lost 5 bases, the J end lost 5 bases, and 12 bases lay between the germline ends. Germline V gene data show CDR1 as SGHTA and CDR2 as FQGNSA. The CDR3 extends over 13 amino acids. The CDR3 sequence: CASSPPSAETQYF. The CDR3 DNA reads TGTGCCAGCAGCCCCCCCTCCGCCGAGACCCAGTACTTC. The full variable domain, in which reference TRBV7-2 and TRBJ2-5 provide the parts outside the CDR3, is GAGVSQSPSNKVTEKGKDVELRCDPISGHTALYWYRQSLGQGLEFLIYFQGNSAPDKSGLPSDRFSAERTGGSVSTLTIQRTQQEDSAVYLCASSPPSAETQYFGPGTRLLVL.

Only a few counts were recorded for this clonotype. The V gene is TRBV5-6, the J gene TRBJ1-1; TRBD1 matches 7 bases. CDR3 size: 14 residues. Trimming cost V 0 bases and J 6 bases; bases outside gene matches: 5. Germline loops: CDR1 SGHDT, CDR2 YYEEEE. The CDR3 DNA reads TGTGCCAGCAGCTTGGCCCCCACAGGGGCTGAAGCTTTCTTT. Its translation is CASSLAPTGAEAFF.

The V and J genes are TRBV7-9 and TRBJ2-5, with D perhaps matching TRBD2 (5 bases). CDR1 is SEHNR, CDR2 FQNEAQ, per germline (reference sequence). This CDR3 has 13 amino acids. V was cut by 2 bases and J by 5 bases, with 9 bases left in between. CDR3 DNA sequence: TGTGCCAGCAGCTTAACAGCGGAGGAGACCCAGTACTTC. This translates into CASSLTAEETQYF.

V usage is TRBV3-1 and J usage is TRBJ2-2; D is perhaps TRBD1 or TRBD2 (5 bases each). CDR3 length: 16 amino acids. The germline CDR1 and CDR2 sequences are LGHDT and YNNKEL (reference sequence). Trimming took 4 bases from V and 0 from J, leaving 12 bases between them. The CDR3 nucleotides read TGTGCCAGCAGCCTCTATACGGGGCCGAACACCGGGGAGCTGTTTTTT. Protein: CASSLYTGPNTGELFF.

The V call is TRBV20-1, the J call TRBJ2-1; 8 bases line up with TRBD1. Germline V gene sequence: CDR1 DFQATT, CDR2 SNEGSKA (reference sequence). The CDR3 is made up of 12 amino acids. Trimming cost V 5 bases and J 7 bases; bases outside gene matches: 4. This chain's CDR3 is CSADRGGNEQFF. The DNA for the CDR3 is TGCAGTGCTGACAGGGGAGGAAATGAGCAGTTCTTC.

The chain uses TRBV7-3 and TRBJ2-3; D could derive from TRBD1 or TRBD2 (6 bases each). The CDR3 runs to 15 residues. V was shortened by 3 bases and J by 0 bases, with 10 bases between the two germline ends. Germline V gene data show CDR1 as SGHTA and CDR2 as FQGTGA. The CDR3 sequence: CASSLGGRSTDTQYF. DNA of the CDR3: TGTGCCAGCAGCTTGGGGGGCCGAAGCACAGATACGCAGTATTTT.

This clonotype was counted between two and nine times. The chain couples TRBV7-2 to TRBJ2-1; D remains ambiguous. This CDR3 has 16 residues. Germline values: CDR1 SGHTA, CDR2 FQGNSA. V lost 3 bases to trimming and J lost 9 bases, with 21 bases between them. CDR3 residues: CASSLLRLPSSFEQFF. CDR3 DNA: TGTGCCAGCAGCTTGCTGAGACTCCCCTCCTCGTTTGAGCAGTTCTTC.